The present entry profiles one T cell receptor beta chain with its context. Its antigen specificity is not known. Base qualities were left out, and no much larger clone turns up one base away. This entry belongs to a study of blood T cell repertoires in COVID-19 (TCRdb year 2020). A note on the overall study: Collaborator samples came from the United States, Italy and Spain and covered acute and convalescent phases of COVID-19. The material from the prospective study consisted of cDNA or gDNA derived from T cells, B-cell-depleted T cells, or PBMCs. Deeply sampled blood TCRbeta repertoires from subjects exposed to, actively infected with, or recovered from COVID-19 were included in the dataset. A freely available public database, intended as a resource for researchers studying the immune response to SARS-CoV-2, is where the repertoires were released. The samples were drawn from two sources: the first 160 participants of the ongoing ImmuneRACE study, and fewer than 1,500 subjects contributed by 6 global collaborators. A de-identified subject ID, COVID-19 status, age in years and sex were almost always included in the sample metadata. Where available, HLA class I and class II types were taken from metadata supplied by the sample provider and were not determined by assay-based typing.

Beyond this particular receptor, the publication reports: The quantity of clinical and demographic metadata differed by source and by participant and was supplied without curation.

The immunoSEQ Assay, a bias-controlled multiplex PCR, was used to amplify TCRbeta CDR3 regions from genomic DNA. The paper's processing steps were these. Within the assay, amplification of reference gene primers was used to estimate how many nucleated cells each sample contained. To quantify the absolute abundance of each unique TCRbeta CDR3 rearrangement, sequence reads were collapsed and filtered. For each sample, productive Simpson clonality was calculated as the square root of Simpson's diversity index across productive rearrangements. TCRdb limited this immuneACCESS table to in-frame rearrangements with V and J called. A share of clones is missing; checked studies link under half to unresolved V genes, and the rest is unexplained. V and J calls and clone size come straight from that table; D and trimming were deduced from the DNA. This sample lists 200,000 to 250,000 clones; roughly nine tenths were detected once. Jointly, the top ten make up about 0.8% of the sample.

At one collaborating source in Seattle, patients were enrolled during active infection and were followed longitudinally through the course of disease. The collaborating institutions used their own protocols to collect whole blood in K2EDTA tubes. For TCRbeta analysis, collaborator samples were shipped as frozen whole blood, as isolated PBMCs, or as DNA extracted from either sample type. The germline ends are 18 bases apart after V is trimmed by 5 bases and J by 7 bases. Based on the germline V gene (reference sequence), the CDR1 and CDR2 sequences are WNHNN and SYGVQD. The CDR3 goes from the cysteine to the phenylalanine over 15 residues. Kept here is only the CDR3 DNA, which spans 45 bases and is read in frame from base 1.

This receptor was obtained from a man aged 55 to 70 with COVID-19, enrolled during active disease. Recombination connected TRBV10-1 to TRBJ2-1; confidence is insufficient to name the D gene. Specimen: peripheral blood. The sequenced DNA: TGCGCCAGCAGTAACGGCGGATCCTCGGCTAATGAGCAGTTCTTC. Its protein product is CASSNGGSSANEQFF.